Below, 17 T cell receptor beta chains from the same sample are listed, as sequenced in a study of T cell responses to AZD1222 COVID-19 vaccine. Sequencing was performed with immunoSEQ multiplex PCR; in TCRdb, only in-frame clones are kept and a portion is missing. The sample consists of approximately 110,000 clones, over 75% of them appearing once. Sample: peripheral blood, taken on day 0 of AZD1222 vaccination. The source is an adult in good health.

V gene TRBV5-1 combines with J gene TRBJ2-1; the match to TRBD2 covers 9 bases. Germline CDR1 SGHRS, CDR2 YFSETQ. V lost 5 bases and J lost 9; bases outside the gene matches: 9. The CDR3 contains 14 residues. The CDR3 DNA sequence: TGCGCCAGCAGGCTAGACTCAGCGGGAGGTGAGCAGTTCTTC. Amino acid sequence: CASRLDSAGGEQFF.

CDR3 region: CASSLRVGTDTQYF. The DNA for the CDR3 is TGTGCCAGCAGCTTAAGAGTAGGCACAGATACGCAGTATTTT. V and J are TRBV7-7 and TRBJ2-3; D gene ambiguous. The CDR3 is made up of 14 amino acids. The V and J ends lost 2 bases and 1 base respectively, with 7 bases between them. Germline CDR1 is SSHAT and CDR2 is FNYEAQ (reference sequence). The full variable domain, in which reference TRBV7-7 and TRBJ2-3 provide the parts outside the CDR3, is GAGVSQSPRYKVTKRGQDVTLRCDPISSHATLYWYQQALGQGPEFLTYFNYEAQPDKSGLPSDRFSAERPEGSISTLTIQRTEQRDSAMYRCASSLRVGTDTQYFGPGTRLTVL.

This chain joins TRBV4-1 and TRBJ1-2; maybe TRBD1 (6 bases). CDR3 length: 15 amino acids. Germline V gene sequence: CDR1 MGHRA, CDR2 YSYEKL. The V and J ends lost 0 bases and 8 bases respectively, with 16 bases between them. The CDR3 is CASSQEGRGEIGYTF. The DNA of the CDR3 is TGCGCCAGCAGCCAAGAGGGCAGGGGAGAGATCGGCTACACCTTC.

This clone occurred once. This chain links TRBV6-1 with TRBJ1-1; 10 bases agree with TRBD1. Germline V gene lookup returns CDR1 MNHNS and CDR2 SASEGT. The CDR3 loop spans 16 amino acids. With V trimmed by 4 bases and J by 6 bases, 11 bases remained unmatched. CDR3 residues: CASSALRQGAGAEAFF. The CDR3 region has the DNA TGTGCCAGCAGTGCCCTGCGACAGGGGGCGGGGGCTGAAGCTTTCTTT.

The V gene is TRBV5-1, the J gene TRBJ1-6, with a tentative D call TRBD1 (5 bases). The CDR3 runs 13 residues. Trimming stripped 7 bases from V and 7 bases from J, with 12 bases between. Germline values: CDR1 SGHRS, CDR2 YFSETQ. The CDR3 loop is CASSAPGNSPLHF. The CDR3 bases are TGCGCCAGCTCAGCCCCAGGGAATTCACCCCTCCACTTT.

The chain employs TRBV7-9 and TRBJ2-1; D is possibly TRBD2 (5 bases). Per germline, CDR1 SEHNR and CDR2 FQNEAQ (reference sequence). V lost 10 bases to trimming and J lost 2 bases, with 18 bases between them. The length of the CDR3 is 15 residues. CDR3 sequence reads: CATRVGEQTYNEQFF. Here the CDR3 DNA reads TGTGCCACCCGGGTCGGGGAGCAGACCTACAATGAGCAGTTCTTC.

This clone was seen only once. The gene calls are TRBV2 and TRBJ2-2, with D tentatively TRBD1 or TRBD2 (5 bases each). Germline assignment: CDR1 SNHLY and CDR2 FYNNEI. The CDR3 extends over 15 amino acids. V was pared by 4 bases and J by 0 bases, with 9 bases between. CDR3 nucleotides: TGTGCCAGCAGTGTCGGGACCCCGAACACCGGGGAGCTGTTTTTT. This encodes CASSVGTPNTGELFF.

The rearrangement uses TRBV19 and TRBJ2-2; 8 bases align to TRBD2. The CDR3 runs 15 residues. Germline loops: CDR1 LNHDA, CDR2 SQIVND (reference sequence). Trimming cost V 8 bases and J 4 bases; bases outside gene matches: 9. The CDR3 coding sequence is TGTGCCAGTTCCCAAAGAGCGGGAGTCACCGGGGAGCTGTTTTTT. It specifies CASSQRAGVTGELFF. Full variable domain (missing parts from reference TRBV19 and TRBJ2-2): DGGITQSPKYLFRKEGQNVTLSCEQNLNHDAMYWYRQDPGQGLRLIYYSQIVNDFQKGDIAEGYSVSREKKESFPLTVTSAQKNPTAFYLCASSQRAGVTGELFFGEGSRLTVL.

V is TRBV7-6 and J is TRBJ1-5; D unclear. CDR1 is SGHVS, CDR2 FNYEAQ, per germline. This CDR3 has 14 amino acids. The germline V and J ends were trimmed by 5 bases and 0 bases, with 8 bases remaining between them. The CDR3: CASSITDSNQPQHF. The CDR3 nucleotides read TGTGCCAGCAGCATTACTGATAGCAATCAGCCCCAGCATTTT.

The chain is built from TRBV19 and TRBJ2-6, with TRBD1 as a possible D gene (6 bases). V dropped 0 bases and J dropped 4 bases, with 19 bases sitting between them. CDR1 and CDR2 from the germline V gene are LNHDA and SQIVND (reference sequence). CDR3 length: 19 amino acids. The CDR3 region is CASSIDSPGQGSGANVLTF. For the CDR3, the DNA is TGTGCCAGTAGTATAGACTCGCCGGGCCAGGGGTCCGGGGCCAACGTCCTGACTTTC.

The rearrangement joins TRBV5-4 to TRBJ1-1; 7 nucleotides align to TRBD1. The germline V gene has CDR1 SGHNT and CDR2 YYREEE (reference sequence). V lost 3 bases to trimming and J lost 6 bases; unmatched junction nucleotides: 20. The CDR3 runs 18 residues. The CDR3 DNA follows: TGTGCCAGCAGCTCCCGGGGTGGGCCGACAGGGCTGGTCGCTGAAGCTTTCTTT. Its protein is CASSSRGGPTGLVAEAFF.

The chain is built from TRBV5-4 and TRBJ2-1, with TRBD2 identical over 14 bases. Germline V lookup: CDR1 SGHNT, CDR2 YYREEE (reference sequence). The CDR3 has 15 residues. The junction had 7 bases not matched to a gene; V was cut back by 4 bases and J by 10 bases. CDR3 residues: CASSPTSGRGGEQFF. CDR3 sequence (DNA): TGTGCCAGCAGCCCGACTAGCGGGAGGGGCGGGGAGCAGTTCTTC.

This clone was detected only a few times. The DNA of the CDR3 is TGTGCCAAGTGGGGAAGAAGGGAGACCCAGTACTTC. Encoded protein: CAKWGRRETQYF. This sequence joins TRBV27 and TRBJ2-5; D unresolved. The CDR3 covers 12 residues. The germline V and J ends were trimmed by 10 bases and 5 bases, with 14 bases remaining between them. CDR1 is MNHEY, CDR2 SMNVEV, per germline (reference sequence).

CDR3 DNA: TGTGCCAGCAGTGAAGCAGGACAGGGGGTCCTGAACACTGAAGCTTTCTTT. It translates to CASSEAGQGVLNTEAFF. V gene TRBV2 combines with J gene TRBJ1-1; 10 bases are shared with TRBD1. CDR1 and CDR2 from the germline V gene are SNHLY and FYNNEI. The CDR3 length is 17 residues. V lost 0 bases and J lost 0; bases outside the gene matches: 4. The complete variable domain, with remaining parts taken from reference TRBV2 and TRBJ1-1, reads EPEVTQTPSHQVTQMGQEVILRCVPISNHLYFYWYRQILGQKVEFLVSFYNNEISEKSEIFDDQFSVERPDGSNFTLKIRSTKLEDSAMYFCASSEAGQGVLNTEAFFGQGTRLTVV.

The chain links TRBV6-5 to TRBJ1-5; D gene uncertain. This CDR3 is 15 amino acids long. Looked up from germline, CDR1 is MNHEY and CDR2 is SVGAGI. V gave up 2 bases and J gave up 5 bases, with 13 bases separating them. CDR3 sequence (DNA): TGTGCCAGCAGTTACACTACAGCGGAAGATCAGCCCCAGCATTTT. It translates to CASSYTTAEDQPQHF.

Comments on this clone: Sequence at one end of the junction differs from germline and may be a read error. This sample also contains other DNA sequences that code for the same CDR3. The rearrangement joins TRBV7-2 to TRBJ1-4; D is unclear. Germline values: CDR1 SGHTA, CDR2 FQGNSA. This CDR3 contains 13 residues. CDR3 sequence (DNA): TGTGCCAGCAGCCTAGCAACTAATGAAAAACTGTTTTTT. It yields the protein CASSLATNEKLFF.

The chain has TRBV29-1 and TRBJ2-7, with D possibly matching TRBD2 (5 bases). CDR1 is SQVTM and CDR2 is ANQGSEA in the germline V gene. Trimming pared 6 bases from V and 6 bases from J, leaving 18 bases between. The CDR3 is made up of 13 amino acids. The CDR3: CSVVLSTSGEQYF. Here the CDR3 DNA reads TGCAGCGTCGTCCTTTCGACGAGCGGCGAGCAGTACTTC.